The T cell receptor (beta chain) under discussion was sequenced for a study of T cells in Graves' hyperthyroidism and ophthalmopathy. The CDR3 consists of 15 residues. Germline lookup yields CDR1 KGHDR and CDR2 SFDVKD. The V gene lost 5 bases and the J gene lost 4 bases, with 16 bases spanning the gap. Regions amplified from RNA transcripts were the TCR beta CDR3 regions. A set of HTBI primers served as the primers for a first-round RT-PCR of the TCR CDR3. MiXCR, applied by TCRdb to the multiplex PCR reads, yields one record per CDR3 protein. The sample has roughly 500,000 distinct CDR3 sequences, approximately 49% seen once. This clonotype turned up a few times. What it binds is unknown. Whole-study results and caveats: In simple terms, a model built on 13 V-J features told ophthalmopathy apart from stable hyperthyroidism. The model's output predicted ophthalmopathy at a median of about 5.9 months prior to onset. Blood also contained most expanded thyroid clonotypes above 0.001.

The clonotype was recovered from an adult woman with Graves' disease, either hyperthyroidism or ophthalmopathy (not recorded which). The chain couples TRBV24-1 to TRBJ2-5; tentatively, D is TRBD1 or TRBD2 (6 bases each). Source material: peripheral blood or thyroid tissue (not recorded which). In DNA form, the CDR3 reads TGTGCCACCAGTGCGGGGGCAGGGTTTGCAGAGACCCAGTACTTC. It codes for CATSAGAGFAETQYF.